The TCR beta chain under discussion was sequenced for a study of T cells in Graves' hyperthyroidism and ophthalmopathy. At least ten counts were recorded for this clonotype. TCR beta CDR3 sequences were amplified from RNA transcripts. During a first-round RT-PCR of the TCR CDR3, the HTBI primer set was used. TCRdb used MiXCR to reprocess the multiplex PCR reads, holding one entry per CDR3 protein. The data show 400,000 to 500,000 distinct CDR3 sequences, with about an eighth seen just once and less than 20% held by the top ten. Per germline, CDR1 SGHAT and CDR2 FQNNGV. With 7 bases removed from V and 8 bases from J, the gap between germline ends came to 20 bases. This CDR3 contains 15 residues.

This clonotype originated in a woman aged 18-30 years with Graves' hyperthyroidism. Sequenced input: blood. The chain uses TRBV11-2 and TRBJ1-4, with D possibly TRBD1 on 5 matching bases. The CDR3 reads CASNPIPQGREKLFF. DNA for the CDR3: TGTGCCAGCAACCCAATCCCCCAGGGTCGGGAAAAACTGTTTTTT.